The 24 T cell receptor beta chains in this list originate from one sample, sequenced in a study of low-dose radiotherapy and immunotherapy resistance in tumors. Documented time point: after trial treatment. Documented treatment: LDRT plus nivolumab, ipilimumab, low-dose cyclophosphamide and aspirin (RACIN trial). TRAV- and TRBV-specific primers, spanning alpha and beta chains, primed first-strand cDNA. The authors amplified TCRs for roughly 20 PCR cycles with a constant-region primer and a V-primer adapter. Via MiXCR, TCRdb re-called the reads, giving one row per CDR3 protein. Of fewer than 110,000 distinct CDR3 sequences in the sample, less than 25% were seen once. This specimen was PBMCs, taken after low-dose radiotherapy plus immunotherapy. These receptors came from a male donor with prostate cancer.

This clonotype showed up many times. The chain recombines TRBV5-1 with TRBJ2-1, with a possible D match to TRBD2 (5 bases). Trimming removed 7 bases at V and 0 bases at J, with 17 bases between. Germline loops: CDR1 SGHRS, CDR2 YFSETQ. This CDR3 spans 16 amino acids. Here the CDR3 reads CASAVTGVSSYNEQFF. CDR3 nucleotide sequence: TGCGCCAGCGCCGTTACCGGGGTGAGCTCCTACAATGAGCAGTTCTTC.

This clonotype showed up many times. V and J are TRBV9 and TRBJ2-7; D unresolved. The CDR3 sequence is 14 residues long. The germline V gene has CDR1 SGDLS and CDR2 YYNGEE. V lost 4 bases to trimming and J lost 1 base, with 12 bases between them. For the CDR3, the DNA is TGTGCCAGCAGCCCCCGTATAGGGTCCTACGAGCAGTACTTC. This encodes CASSPRIGSYEQYF.

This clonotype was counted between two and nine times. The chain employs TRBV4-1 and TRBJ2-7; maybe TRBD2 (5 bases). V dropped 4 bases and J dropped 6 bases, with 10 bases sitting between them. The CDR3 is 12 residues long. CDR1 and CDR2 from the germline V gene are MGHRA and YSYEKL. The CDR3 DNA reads TGCGCCAGCAGCCCATCGGGGTCCGAGCAGTACTTC. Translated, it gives CASSPSGSEQYF.

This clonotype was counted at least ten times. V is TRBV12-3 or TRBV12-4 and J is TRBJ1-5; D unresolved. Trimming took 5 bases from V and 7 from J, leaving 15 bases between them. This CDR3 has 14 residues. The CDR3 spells CASSGRASGQPQHF. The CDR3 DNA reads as TGTGCCAGCAGTGGCCGGGCGTCGGGACAGCCCCAGCATTTT.

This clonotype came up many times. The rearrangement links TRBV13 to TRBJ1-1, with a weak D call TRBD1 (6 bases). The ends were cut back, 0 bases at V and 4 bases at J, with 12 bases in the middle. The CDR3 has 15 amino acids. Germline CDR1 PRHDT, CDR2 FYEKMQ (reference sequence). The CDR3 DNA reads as TGTGCCAGCAGCTTAGGGAGGCAGGGGTTCACTGAAGCTTTCTTT. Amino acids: CASSLGRQGFTEAFF.

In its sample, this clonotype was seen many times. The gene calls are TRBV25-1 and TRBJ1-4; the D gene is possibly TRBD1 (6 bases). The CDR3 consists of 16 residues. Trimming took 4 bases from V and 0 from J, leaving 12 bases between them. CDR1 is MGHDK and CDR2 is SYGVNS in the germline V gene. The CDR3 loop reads CASSAGDTTTNEKLFF. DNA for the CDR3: TGTGCCAGCAGTGCCGGGGACACAACAACTAATGAAAAACTGTTTTTT.

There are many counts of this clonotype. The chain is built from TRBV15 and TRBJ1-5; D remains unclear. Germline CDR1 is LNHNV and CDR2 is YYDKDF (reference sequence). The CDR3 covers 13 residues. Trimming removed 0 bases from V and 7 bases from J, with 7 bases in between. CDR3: CATSRDGTQPQHF. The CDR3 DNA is TGTGCCACCAGCAGAGACGGAACGCAGCCCCAGCATTTT.

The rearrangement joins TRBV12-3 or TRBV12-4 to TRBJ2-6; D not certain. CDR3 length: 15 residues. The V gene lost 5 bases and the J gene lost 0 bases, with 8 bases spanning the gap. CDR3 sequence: CASSINYSGANVLTF. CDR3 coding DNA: TGTGCCAGCAGTATAAATTACTCTGGGGCCAACGTCCTGACTTTC.

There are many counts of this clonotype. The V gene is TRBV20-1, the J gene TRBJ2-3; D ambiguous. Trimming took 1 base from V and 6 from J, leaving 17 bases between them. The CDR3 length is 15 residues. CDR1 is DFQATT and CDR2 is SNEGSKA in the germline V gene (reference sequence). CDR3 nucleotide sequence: TGCAGTGCTAGAGCCCCGGTTGTAGTGGATGATACGCAGTATTTT. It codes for CSARAPVVVDDTQYF.

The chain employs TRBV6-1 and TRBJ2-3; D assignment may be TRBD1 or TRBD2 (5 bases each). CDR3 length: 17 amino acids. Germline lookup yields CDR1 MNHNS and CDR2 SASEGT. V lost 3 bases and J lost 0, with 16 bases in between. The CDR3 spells CASSERGGGSSTDTQYF. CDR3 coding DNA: TGTGCCAGCAGTGAGAGGGGTGGCGGCTCTAGCACAGATACGCAGTATTTT.

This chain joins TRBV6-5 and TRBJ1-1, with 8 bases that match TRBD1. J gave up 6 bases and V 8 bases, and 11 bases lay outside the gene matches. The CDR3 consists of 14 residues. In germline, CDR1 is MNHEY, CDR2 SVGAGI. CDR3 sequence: CASGPGTGRSEAFF. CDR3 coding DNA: TGTGCCAGCGGGCCCGGGACAGGTCGCTCTGAAGCTTTCTTT.

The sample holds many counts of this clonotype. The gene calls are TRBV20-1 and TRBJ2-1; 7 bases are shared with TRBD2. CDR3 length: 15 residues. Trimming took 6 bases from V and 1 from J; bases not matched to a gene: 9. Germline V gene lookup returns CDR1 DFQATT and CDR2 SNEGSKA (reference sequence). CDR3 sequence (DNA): TGCAGTGCCCCTAGCGGATTAAATTCCTACAATGAGCAGTTCTTC. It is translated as CSAPSGLNSYNEQFF.

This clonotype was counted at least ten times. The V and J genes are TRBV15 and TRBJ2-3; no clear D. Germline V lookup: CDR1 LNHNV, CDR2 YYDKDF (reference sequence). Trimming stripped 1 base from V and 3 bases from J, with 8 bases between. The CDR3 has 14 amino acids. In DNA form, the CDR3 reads TGTGCCACCAGCAGAGTTGTCGGGACAGATACGCAGTATTTT. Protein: CATSRVVGTDTQYF. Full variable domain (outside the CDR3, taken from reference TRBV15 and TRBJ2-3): DAMVIQNPRYQVTQFGKPVTLSCSQTLNHNVMYWYQQKSSQAPKLLFHYYDKDFNNEADTPDNFQSRRPNTSFCFLDIRSPGLGDTAMYLCATSRVVGTDTQYFGPGTRLTVL.

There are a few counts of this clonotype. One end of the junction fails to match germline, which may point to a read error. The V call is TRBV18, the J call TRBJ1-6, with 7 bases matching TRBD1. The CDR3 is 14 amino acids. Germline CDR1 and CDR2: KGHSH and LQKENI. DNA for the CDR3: TGTGCCAGCTCGCCACAGGGGTGGAATTCACCCCTCCACTTT. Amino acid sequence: CASSPQGWNSPLHF.

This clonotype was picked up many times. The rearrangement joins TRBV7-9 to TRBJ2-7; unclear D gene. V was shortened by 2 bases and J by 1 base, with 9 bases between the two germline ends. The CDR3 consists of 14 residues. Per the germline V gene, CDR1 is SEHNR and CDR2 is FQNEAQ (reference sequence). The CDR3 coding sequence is TGTGCCAGCAGCTTAAGTAATCCTTCCTACGAGCAGTACTTC. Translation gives CASSLSNPSYEQYF. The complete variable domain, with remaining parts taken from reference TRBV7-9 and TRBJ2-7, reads DTGVSQNPRHKITKRGQNVTFRCDPISEHNRLYWYRQTLGQGPEFLTYFQNEAQLEKSRLLSDRFSAERPKGSFSTLEIQRTEQGDSAMYLCASSLSNPSYEQYFGPGTRLTVT.

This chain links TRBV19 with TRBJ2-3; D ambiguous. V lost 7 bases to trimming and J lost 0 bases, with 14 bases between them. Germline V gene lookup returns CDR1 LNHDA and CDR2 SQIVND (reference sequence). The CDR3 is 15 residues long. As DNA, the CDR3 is TGTGCCAGTACCCCATCTCTGACCAGCACAGATACGCAGTATTTT. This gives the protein CASTPSLTSTDTQYF.

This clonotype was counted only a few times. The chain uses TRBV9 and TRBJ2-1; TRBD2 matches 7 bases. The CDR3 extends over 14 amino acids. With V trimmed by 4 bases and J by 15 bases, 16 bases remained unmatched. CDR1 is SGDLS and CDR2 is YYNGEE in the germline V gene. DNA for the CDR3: TGTGCCAGCAGCTCAACCCCCCGCGCGGGGGATGGGTTCTTC. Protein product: CASSSTPRAGDGFF.

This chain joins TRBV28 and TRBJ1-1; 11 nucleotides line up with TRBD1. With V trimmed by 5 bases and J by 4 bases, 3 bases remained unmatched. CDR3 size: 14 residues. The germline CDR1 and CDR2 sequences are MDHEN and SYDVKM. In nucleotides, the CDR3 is TGTGCCAGCAGTGCCGGGACAGGGGGCACTGAAGCTTTCTTT. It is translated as CASSAGTGGTEAFF.

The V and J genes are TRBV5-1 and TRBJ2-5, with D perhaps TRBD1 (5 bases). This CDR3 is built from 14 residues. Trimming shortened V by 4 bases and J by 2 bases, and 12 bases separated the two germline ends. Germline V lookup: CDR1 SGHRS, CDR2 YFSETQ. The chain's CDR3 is CASSTEGQQETQYF. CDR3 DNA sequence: TGCGCCAGCAGCACCGAAGGACAACAAGAGACCCAGTACTTC.

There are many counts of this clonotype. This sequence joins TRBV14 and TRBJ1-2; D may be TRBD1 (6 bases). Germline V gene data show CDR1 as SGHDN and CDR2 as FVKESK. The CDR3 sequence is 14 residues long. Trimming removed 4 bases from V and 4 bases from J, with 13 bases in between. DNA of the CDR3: TGTGCCAGCAGCCGGAACAGGGTCCTCTATGGCTACACCTTC. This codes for CASSRNRVLYGYTF. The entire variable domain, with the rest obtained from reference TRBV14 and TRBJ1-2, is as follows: EAGVTQFPSHSVIEKGQTVTLRCDPISGHDNLYWYRRVMGKEIKFLLHFVKESKQDESGMPNNRFLAERTGGTYSTLKVQPAELEDSGVYFCASSRNRVLYGYTFGSGTRLTVV.

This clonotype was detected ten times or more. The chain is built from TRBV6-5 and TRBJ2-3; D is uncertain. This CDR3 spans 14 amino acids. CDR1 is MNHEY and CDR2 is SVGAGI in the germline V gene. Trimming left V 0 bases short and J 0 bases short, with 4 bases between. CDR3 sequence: CASSYSDSTDTQYF. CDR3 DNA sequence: TGTGCCAGCAGTTACTCCGACAGCACAGATACGCAGTATTTT.

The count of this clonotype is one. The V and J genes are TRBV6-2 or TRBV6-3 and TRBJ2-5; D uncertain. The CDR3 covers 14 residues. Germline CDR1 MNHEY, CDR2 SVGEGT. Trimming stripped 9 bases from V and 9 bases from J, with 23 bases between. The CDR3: CARSEVTGFGAQYF. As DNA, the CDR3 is TGTGCCAGAAGTGAAGTAACGGGTTTTGGCGCCCAGTACTTC.

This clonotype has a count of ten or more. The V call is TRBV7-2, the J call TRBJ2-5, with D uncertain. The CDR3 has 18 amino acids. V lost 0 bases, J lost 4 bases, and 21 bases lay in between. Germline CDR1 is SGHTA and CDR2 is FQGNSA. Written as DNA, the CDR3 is TGTGCCAGCAGCTTAGCGGCAGTGGGCCCGGGCATGGGAGAGACCCAGTACTTC. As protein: CASSLAAVGPGMGETQYF.

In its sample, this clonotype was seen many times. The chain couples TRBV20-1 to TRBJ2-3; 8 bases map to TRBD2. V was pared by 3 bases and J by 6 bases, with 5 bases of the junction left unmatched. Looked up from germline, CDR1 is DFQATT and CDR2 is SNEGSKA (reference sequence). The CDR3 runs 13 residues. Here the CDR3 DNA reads TGCAGTGCTAGGCTGACGGGGGGGGATACGCAGTATTTT. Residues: CSARLTGGDTQYF.